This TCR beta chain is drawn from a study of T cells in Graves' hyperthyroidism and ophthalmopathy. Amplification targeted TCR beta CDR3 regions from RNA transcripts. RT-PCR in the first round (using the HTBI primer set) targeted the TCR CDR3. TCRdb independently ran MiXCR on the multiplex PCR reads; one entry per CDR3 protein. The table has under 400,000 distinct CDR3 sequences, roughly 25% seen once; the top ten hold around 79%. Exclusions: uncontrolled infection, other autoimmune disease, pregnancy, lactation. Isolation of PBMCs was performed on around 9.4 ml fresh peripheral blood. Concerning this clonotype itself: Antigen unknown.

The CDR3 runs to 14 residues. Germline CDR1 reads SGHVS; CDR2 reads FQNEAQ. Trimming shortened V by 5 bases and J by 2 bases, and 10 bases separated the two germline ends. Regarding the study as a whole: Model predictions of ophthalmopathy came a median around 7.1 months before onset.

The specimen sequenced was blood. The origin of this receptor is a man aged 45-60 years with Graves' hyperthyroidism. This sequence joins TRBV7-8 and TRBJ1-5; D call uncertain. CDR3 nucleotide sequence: TGTGCCAGCAGCCCATCCGTAGGCAATCAGCCCCAGCATTTT. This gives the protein CASSPSVGNQPQHF.